This T cell receptor (beta chain) was captured in a study of blood T cell repertoires in COVID-19. Study in general: The origin of the acute and convalescent COVID-19 samples was the United States, Italy and Spain. T cells, B-cell-depleted T cells, or PBMCs provided the cDNA or gDNA that served as material.

As handled by the study authors: Reference gene primer amplification gave estimated nucleated cell counts. Measured with immunoSEQ multiplex PCR; TCRdb has only the in-frame clones, and not every one. V, J and clone size reflect that table, while D and trimming were determined from the DNA. In the table there are some 200,000 clones, about 80% of which are singletons. The length of the CDR3 is 16 residues. Looked up from germline, CDR1 is SEHNR and CDR2 is FQNEAQ (reference sequence). Trimming took 2 bases from V and 2 from J; bases not matched to a gene: 6. The rearrangement uses TRBV7-9 and TRBJ2-1, with TRBD2 matching 7 bases. Sequencing was performed on peripheral blood. The TCR sequence derives from a human donor with acute or convalescent COVID-19. The donor label of this sample is uncertain. The CDR3 sequence is CASSLNWAGAYNEQFF. The CDR3 DNA is TGTGCCAGCAGCTTAAACTGGGCGGGGGCCTACAATGAGCAGTTCTTC.